The 29 T cell receptor beta chains below were found in one sample sequenced in a study of cytomegalovirus exposure and HLA in healthy donors. Assay used: immunoSEQ multiplex PCR; TCRdb lists only in-frame clones, some missing. The repertoire includes approximately 270,000 clones, 85% to 90% of them detected once, and 0.35% to 0.45% sits in the top ten. The sequencing input was PBMCs. Receptors originate from a woman aged 18 to 35 in good health and CMV-seronegative.

This clone came up once. The rearrangement links TRBV5-1 to TRBJ2-5; 9 bases agree with TRBD2. Germline loops: CDR1 SGHRS, CDR2 YFSETQ. There are 14 residues in the CDR3. V lost 3 bases to trimming and J lost 4 bases; unmatched junction nucleotides: 4. The CDR3 coding sequence is TGCGCCAGCAGCTCAAATAGCGGGGGAGAGACCCAGTACTTC. Translation: CASSSNSGGETQYF. Variable domain in full (rest from reference TRBV5-1 and TRBJ2-5): KAGVTQTPRYLIKTRGQQVTLSCSPISGHRSVSWYQQTPGQGLQFLFEYFSETQRNKGNFPGRFSGRQFSNSRSEMNVSTLELGDSALYLCASSSNSGGETQYFGPGTRLLVL.

The rearrangement joins TRBV5-1 to TRBJ1-2, with 9 bases lining up with TRBD1. The V gene end was trimmed by 4 bases and the J gene end by 1 base; junction bases not matched to a gene: 11. CDR1 and CDR2 from the germline V gene are SGHRS and YFSETQ. The CDR3 spans 17 residues. The CDR3 DNA reads as TGCGCCAGCAGCCCAGGGACAGGGCGGAAGTATAACTATGGCTACACCTTC. This encodes CASSPGTGRKYNYGYTF.

The chain couples TRBV6-1 to TRBJ1-1; D not certain. CDR3 length equals 17 residues. Germline V gives CDR1 MNHNS, CDR2 SASEGT. Trimming removed 4 bases from V and 3 bases from J, with 21 bases in between. DNA of the CDR3: TGTGCCAGCAGTGTTCGGTCTCTTGGCAGCGAACACACTGAAGCTTTCTTT. Translation: CASSVRSLGSEHTEAFF.

V gene TRBV6-5 combines with J gene TRBJ2-1; D gene unclear. The CDR3 contains 13 residues. Trimming stripped 3 bases from V and 4 bases from J, with 7 bases between. Germline assignment: CDR1 MNHEY and CDR2 SVGAGI. CDR3 sequence reads: CASSYYPYNEQFF. CDR3 nucleotide sequence: TGTGCCAGCAGTTATTATCCGTACAATGAGCAGTTCTTC.

The V and J genes are TRBV4-1 and TRBJ2-3; the D gene is possibly TRBD2 (6 bases). Germline lookup yields CDR1 MGHRA and CDR2 YSYEKL. CDR3 length: 16 residues. V lost 2 bases to trimming and J lost 2 bases, with 14 bases between them. The CDR3 reads CASSQLGGDPTDTQYF. CDR3 coding DNA: TGCGCCAGCAGCCAATTGGGGGGAGACCCCACAGATACGCAGTATTTT.

V gene TRBV30 combines with J gene TRBJ1-4; the D is unclear. The CDR3 contains 16 residues. Trimming took 0 bases from V and 3 from J, leaving 14 bases between them. Germline V gene data show CDR1 as GTSNPN and CDR2 as SVGIG (reference sequence). The CDR3 region has the DNA TGTGCCTGGAGTGTACAAGGACTTCTTCCTAATGAAAAACTGTTTTTT. Translated, it gives CAWSVQGLLPNEKLFF. The full variable domain, its missing parts supplied by reference TRBV30 and TRBJ1-4, is SQTIHQWPATLVQPVGSPLSLECTVEGTSNPNLYWYRQAAGRGLQLLFYSVGIGQISSEVPQNLSASRPQDRQFILSSKKLLLSDSGFYLCAWSVQGLLPNEKLFFGSGTQLSVL.

The genes are TRBV13 and TRBJ2-1; the D is unclear. The CDR3 extends over 14 amino acids. Germline V gene sequence: CDR1 PRHDT, CDR2 FYEKMQ (reference sequence). Trimming removed 1 base from V and 3 bases from J, with 7 bases in between. CDR3 coding DNA: TGTGCCAGCAGCTTAGTTCTTAACTACAATGAGCAGTTCTTC. Encoded protein: CASSLVLNYNEQFF.

This chain joins TRBV6-5 and TRBJ2-1; D not certain. This CDR3 has 13 amino acids. Germline V gene sequence: CDR1 MNHEY, CDR2 SVGAGI. V was shortened by 5 bases and J by 0 bases, with 5 bases between the two germline ends. The chain's CDR3 is CASSTGSYNEQFF. As DNA, the CDR3 is TGTGCCAGCAGTACGGGCTCCTACAATGAGCAGTTCTTC.

The V gene is TRBV2, the J gene TRBJ2-1; 10 bases match TRBD2. The V and J ends lost 2 bases and 4 bases, in that order; junction bases with no gene match: 2. Germline loops: CDR1 SNHLY, CDR2 FYNNEI. CDR3 length equals 15 residues. This CDR3 is CASSERAGGYNEQFF. The CDR3, as DNA: TGTGCCAGCAGTGAACGAGCGGGGGGGTACAATGAGCAGTTCTTC.

This sequence joins TRBV2 and TRBJ1-1, with 7 bases lining up with TRBD1. The CDR3 is 15 amino acids. V trimming: 5 bases; J trimming: 3 bases; junction bases outside the gene matches: 9. Germline CDR1 reads SNHLY; CDR2 reads FYNNEI. CDR3 protein: CASSKRGRLDTEAFF. DNA for the CDR3: TGTGCCAGCAGTAAGAGGGGGCGCTTGGACACTGAAGCTTTCTTT.

This clone has just one count. The chain combines TRBV5-6 with TRBJ2-7, with 9 nucleotides matching TRBD1. This CDR3 region has 15 residues. CDR1 and CDR2 from the germline V gene are SGHDT and YYEEEE. The junction had 12 bases not matched to a gene; V was cut back by 9 bases and J by 2 bases. The CDR3 loop reads CATKPGQGLTYEQYV. The CDR3 DNA sequence: TGTGCCACCAAACCGGGACAGGGCCTTACCTACGAGCAGTACGTC.

This clone was counted only a few times. V gene TRBV21-1 combines with J gene TRBJ2-2; the D call of TRBD1 is as the table states it, not checked on the DNA. TRBV21-1 is labeled a pseudogene. This CDR3 spans 14 amino acids. CDR3 sequence (DNA): TGTGCCAGCAGCAAAAGGACAGGGACCGGGGAGCTGTTTTTT. It is translated as CASSKRTGTGELFF.

The chain has TRBV5-1 and TRBJ1-3; no firm D call. V was clipped by 3 bases and J by 0 bases, with 7 bases between them. CDR3 length equals 14 residues. Germline V gene sequence: CDR1 SGHRS, CDR2 YFSETQ. CDR3 coding DNA: TGCGCCAGCAGCTGGGCAAGCTCTGGAAACACCATATATTTT. Residues: CASSWASSGNTIYF.

This sequence joins TRBV6-6 and TRBJ1-5; D is ambiguous. CDR1 and CDR2 (germline): MNHNY, SVGAGI (reference sequence). With 7 bases removed from V and 5 bases from J, the gap between germline ends came to 9 bases. The CDR3 runs to 12 residues. CDR3 amino acids: CASTYGYQPQHF. The CDR3 nucleotides read TGTGCCAGCACCTACGGGTATCAGCCCCAGCATTTT.

The V gene is TRBV7-9, the J gene TRBJ2-1; D may be TRBD2 (6 bases). The V gene lost 3 bases and the J gene lost 5 bases, with 20 bases spanning the gap. Germline-derived CDR1 and CDR2 are SEHNR and FQNEAQ (reference sequence). The CDR3 has 17 residues. Here the CDR3 reads CASSLGAEGPGDNEQFF. CDR3 DNA: TGTGCCAGCAGCTTGGGCGCGGAGGGGCCAGGCGACAATGAGCAGTTCTTC.

The chain couples TRBV13 to TRBJ2-3; 8 bases are a match to TRBD2. Germline trimming cut 2 bases from V and 3 bases from J; bases unmatched to any gene: 1. This CDR3 is built from 14 residues. Germline V gives CDR1 PRHDT, CDR2 FYEKMQ (reference sequence). CDR3 nucleotide sequence: TGTGCCAGCAGCTTAAGCGGGAGAACAGATACGCAGTATTTT. The encoded protein is CASSLSGRTDTQYF.

The rearrangement uses TRBV16 and TRBJ2-5; D may be TRBD2 (5 bases). Germline V CDR1 and CDR2: KGHSY, FQNENV. CDR3 length equals 15 residues. Trimming left V 1 base short and J 4 bases short, with 13 bases between. CDR3 amino acids: CASSQFGFRGETQYF. CDR3 coding DNA: TGTGCCAGCAGCCAATTCGGCTTTCGGGGAGAGACCCAGTACTTC.

The chain recombines TRBV10-3 with TRBJ1-4; a possible D gene is TRBD1 (5 bases). CDR1 and CDR2 (germline): ENHRY, SYGVKD. Trimming cost V 11 bases and J 5 bases, with 15 bases left between them. The CDR3 runs 13 residues. CDR3 protein: CAVGGIRNEKLFF. CDR3 bases: TGTGCCGTGGGGGGGATCCGGAATGAAAAACTGTTTTTT.

This clone has a handful of counts. The chain combines TRBV29-1 with TRBJ1-2; D gene uncertain. Between the trimmed V and J ends, which lost 0 bases and 5 bases, there was a span of 10 bases. The CDR3 spans 13 residues. The germline CDR1 and CDR2 sequences are SQVTM and ANQGSEA. This chain's CDR3 is CSVEEVGGYGYTF. The CDR3 DNA reads TGCAGCGTTGAAGAGGTAGGAGGGTATGGCTACACCTTC.

This chain uses TRBV2 with TRBJ1-1; 9 bases are shared with TRBD1. CDR3 length equals 14 residues. Germline trimming cut 4 bases from V and 6 bases from J; bases unmatched to any gene: 6. Germline-derived CDR1 and CDR2 are SNHLY and FYNNEI. The CDR3: CASSAAGQGPEAFF. The CDR3 DNA reads TGTGCCAGCAGTGCGGCGGGACAGGGCCCTGAAGCTTTCTTT.

This clone was seen just once. The V gene is TRBV18, the J gene TRBJ2-5, with D unresolved. The CDR3 is 11 residues long. In germline, CDR1 is KGHSH, CDR2 LQKENI. V lost 5 bases, J lost 7 bases, and 8 bases lay in between. The CDR3, as DNA: TGTGCCAGCTCAGATGCGGCGACCCAGTACTTC. Protein product: CASSDAATQYF.

The chain employs TRBV27 and TRBJ2-1, with D tentatively TRBD1 (6 bases). The CDR3 is 14 amino acids. CDR1 is MNHEY and CDR2 is SMNVEV in the germline V gene (reference sequence). V was pared by 6 bases and J by 4 bases, with 13 bases between. DNA of the CDR3: TGTGCCAGCAGCCTACAGGGCCCTTACAATGAGCAGTTCTTC. Translation gives CASSLQGPYNEQFF.

The chain has TRBV29-1 and TRBJ2-3; D uncertain. Germline V gene lookup returns CDR1 SQVTM and CDR2 ANQGSEA. The ends were cut back, 6 bases at V and 2 bases at J, with 12 bases in the middle. This CDR3 has 13 residues. The CDR3 here is CSVSPRLTDTQYF. The CDR3 DNA reads TGCAGCGTGTCACCCCGACTCACAGATACGCAGTATTTT.

This chain uses TRBV11-2 with TRBJ1-5; D gene unclear. The CDR3 runs to 16 residues. Per the germline V gene, CDR1 is SGHAT and CDR2 is FQNNGV. Between the trimmed V and J ends, which lost 1 base and 7 bases, there was a span of 17 bases. CDR3 protein: CASSLGTNGILQPQHF. In DNA, the CDR3 is TGTGCCAGCAGCTTAGGGACCAACGGGATTCTCCAGCCCCAGCATTTT.

V is TRBV28 and J is TRBJ1-2, with 7 nucleotides matching TRBD1. The germline V gene encodes CDR1 MDHEN and CDR2 SYDVKM. This CDR3 spans 13 amino acids. V shed 2 bases, J shed 8 bases, and the junction held 5 bases outside the gene matches. For the CDR3, the DNA is TGTGCCAGCAGTTTAGACAGGGTGAACGGCTACACCTTC. This gives the protein CASSLDRVNGYTF.

J is TRBJ1-6 and V is TRBV7-3; possibly TRBD1 for D (5 bases). Germline loops: CDR1 SGHTA, CDR2 FQGTGA. This CDR3 is 19 amino acids long. Trimming stripped 1 base from V and 8 bases from J, with 24 bases between. Here the CDR3 DNA reads TGTGCCAGCAGCTTAAACCCCTACCTGGGGGGGGATAGCGATTCACCCCTCCACTTT. Translating it yields CASSLNPYLGGDSDSPLHF.

About this clone: Additional DNA sequences in this sample encode the identical CDR3. The chain recombines TRBV4-1 with TRBJ2-3; possibly TRBD2 for D (6 bases). Trimming stripped 1 base from V and 4 bases from J, with 9 bases between. The germline V gene has CDR1 MGHRA and CDR2 YSYEKL. The CDR3 contains 14 residues. The CDR3 DNA sequence: TGCGCCAGCAGCCAAGGGGGCGGGGCAGATACGCAGTATTTT. This translates into CASSQGGGADTQYF.

For the CDR3, the DNA is TGTGCCAGCAGCCGGGACACTTCCTCCTACGAGCAGTACTTC. Protein: CASSRDTSSYEQYF. V and J are TRBV7-3 and TRBJ2-7, with a tentative D call TRBD1 (6 bases). V dropped 5 bases and J dropped 0 bases, with 11 bases sitting between them. This CDR3 has 14 amino acids. The V gene's germline CDR1 is SGHTA and CDR2 FQGTGA.

This clone was seen only a few times. The chain is built from TRBV7-9 and TRBJ2-7; TRBD1 aligns across 9 bases. The CDR3 sequence is 13 residues long. Germline-derived CDR1 and CDR2 are SEHNR and FQNEAQ (reference sequence). Losses at the gene ends were 4 bases for V and 4 bases for J; bases not matched to a gene: 2. CDR3 DNA sequence: TGTGCCAGCAGCTCGGACAGGGGTTACGAGCAGTACGTC. Amino acids: CASSSDRGYEQYV.